The source of this T cell receptor beta chain is a study of graft-versus-host responses after intestinal transplantation. Study-level background: All recipients were transplanted with multivisceral, liver-intestinal, or isolated intestinal grafts. After anti-thymocyte globulin induction, recipients took tacrolimus and steroids for 3 to 4 years.

Here immunoSEQ multiplex PCR was the method, and the copy in TCRdb shows in-frame clones only, minus some. The sample lists 15,000 to 20,000 clones; approximately 39% were seen once. V was pared by 0 bases and J by 4 bases, with 5 bases of the junction left unmatched. Germline V lookup: CDR1 SGHAT, CDR2 FQDESV (reference sequence). The CDR3 has 15 residues. Responders that carried the CFSE label, roughly 200,000 of them, were plated with roughly 200,000 irradiated, violet-dye-labeled stimulator cells. Responder cells that were proliferating and CFSE-low, both CD3+CD4+ and CD3+CD8+, were sorted after the reaction.

The specimen was alloreactive CD8+ T cells from a mixed lymphocyte reaction culture, collected before intestinal transplant. As to subset: CFSE-low proliferating T cells sorted from roughly six-day pre-transplant mixed lymphocyte reaction (GvH or HvG direction). This TCR was sampled from a human patient who received an intestinal transplant. The chain is built from TRBV11-1 and TRBJ2-7, with 8 bases aligning to TRBD2. CDR3 in amino acids: CASSLAPGGIYEQYF. DNA for the CDR3: TGTGCCAGCAGCTTAGCACCGGGAGGGATATACGAGCAGTACTTC.